Detailed here is one TCR beta chain. The antigen is not known. This sample was taken from a study of cytomegalovirus exposure and HLA in healthy donors. Overall study results and limits: An assumption of roughly uniform sequencing depth across donors underlay the presence/absence analyses. Later analysis demonstrated an association between a missense DCLRE1C variant and TCR beta V- and J-gene trimming. Prior analysis indicated that the majority of TCR beta V segments exhibited productivity approximately 90% or approximately 30% of the time.

Per the germline V gene, CDR1 is MNHNS and CDR2 is SASEGT. The CDR3 has 12 amino acids. Trimming took 11 bases from V and 4 from J, leaving 14 bases between them. The PCR contained 60 Vbeta and 13 Jbeta primers. TCRdb's table, derived via immunoSEQ multiplex PCR, lists solely in-frame clones and lacks some. The top ten clones hold about 3% of a sample with about 140,000 clones, around 80% of them seen once. The chain combines TRBV6-1 with TRBJ1-1; a possible D gene is TRBD1 (5 bases). The clonotype comes from a man between 40 and 49 years old in good health and CMV-seronegative. Sequenced material: PBMCs. In nucleotides, the CDR3 is TGTGCCGGCCAGGGACTGTCCACTGAAGCTTTCTTT. Amino acid sequence: CAGQGLSTEAFF.